Reported below is one TCR beta chain. The antigen is not known. Use of 60 Vbeta and 13 Jbeta primers characterized the PCR. Sequenced by immunoSEQ multiplex PCR; TCRdb stores in-frame clones only, minus some. Seen here are about 180,000 clones, around 80% observed once, and the top ten hold around 0.69%. The data originate from a study of cytomegalovirus exposure and HLA in healthy donors. Overall study: Around 87 million unique TCRs, all from HLA-typed donors, were included in an early release of the data. Study conclusions and caveats: Associated with cytomegalovirus, according to the listing, were approximately 160 TCR beta chains.

The CDR3 runs 15 residues. Germline V gene data show CDR1 as SGHDT and CDR2 as YYEEEE. V shed 4 bases and J shed 6 bases, with 16 bases lying between them. The receptor comes from a woman in her thirties or forties in good health and CMV-seronegative. Input material: PBMCs. The chain has TRBV5-6 and TRBJ1-4; D uncertain. CDR3 protein: CASSKERPRDEKLFF. Here the CDR3 DNA reads TGTGCCAGCAGCAAAGAAAGACCTCGGGATGAAAAACTGTTTTTT.